One and the same sample provided the 21 T cell receptor beta chains below, sequenced in a study of beta chain features in type 1 diabetes. Study conclusions and caveats: There was a moderate but significant shortening of TCRB CDR3s in all four CD4+ subsets of Type 1 diabetes patients.

These TCRs' antigens remain unknown. Investigators reverse transcribed all isolated RNA, so they sequenced expressed TCRB transcripts. Measured with immunoSEQ multiplex PCR; TCRdb has only the in-frame clones, and not every one. The data show about 260,000 clones, roughly 22% seen once. The specimen sequenced was naive CD4+ T cells from blood. The receptors here all came from a woman in her thirties or forties with type 1 diabetes.

This sequence joins TRBV5-6 and TRBJ2-4, with D maybe TRBD2 (6 bases). Trimming cost V 1 base and J 1 base, with 12 bases left between them. The CDR3 is 16 residues long. Germline V gene data show CDR1 as SGHDT and CDR2 as YYEEEE. The CDR3 DNA reads as TGTGCCAGCAGCTTGATCGGGGAGGACGCCAAAAACATTCAGTACTTC. Translated: CASSLIGEDAKNIQYF.

The rearrangement uses TRBV5-8 and TRBJ2-1, with D unresolved. Germline CDR1 reads SGHTS; CDR2 reads YDEGEE. There are 15 residues in the CDR3. Between the trimmed V and J ends, which lost 0 bases and 8 bases, there was a span of 15 bases. The CDR3 reads CASSLENLVRDEQFF. CDR3 DNA sequence: TGTGCCAGCAGCTTGGAAAATCTAGTACGGGATGAGCAGTTCTTC.

The sample holds a few counts of this clone. This chain uses TRBV5-1 with TRBJ1-5, with D possibly matching TRBD1 (6 bases). Germline lookup yields CDR1 SGHRS and CDR2 YFSETQ. Trimming stripped 4 bases from V and 4 bases from J, with 18 bases between. The CDR3 extends over 16 amino acids. The DNA of the CDR3 is TGCGCCAGCAGCCTGGGGGGGGGCTCCTATAATCAGCCCCAGCATTTT. Encoded protein: CASSLGGGSYNQPQHF.

This chain links TRBV9 with TRBJ2-7; the match to TRBD2 covers 8 bases. Trimming cost V 6 bases and J 5 bases; bases outside gene matches: 10. Looked up from germline, CDR1 is SGDLS and CDR2 is YYNGEE. The CDR3 length is 14 residues. CDR3 nucleotide sequence: TGTGCCAGCACCCCAGCGGGAGCTTCCCACGAGCAGTACTTC. Protein sequence: CASTPAGASHEQYF.

The V and J genes are TRBV6-5 and TRBJ2-3; 11 bases fit TRBD1. CDR3 length: 15 amino acids. Germline loops: CDR1 MNHEY, CDR2 SVGAGI. The V and J ends lost 4 bases and 4 bases, in that order; junction bases with no gene match: 4. CDR3 DNA sequence: TGTGCCAGCAGTTTGGGACAGGGGGTGCCAGATACGCAGTATTTT. Translated, it gives CASSLGQGVPDTQYF.

A few counts support this clone. V and J are TRBV5-1 and TRBJ2-7; TRBD1 matches at 12 bases. In germline, CDR1 is SGHRS, CDR2 YFSETQ. V shed 2 bases, J shed 6 bases, and the junction held 6 bases outside the gene matches. The CDR3 length is 15 residues. The CDR3 sequence is CASSFPGQGAFEQYF. CDR3 nucleotides: TGCGCCAGCAGCTTTCCGGGACAGGGGGCATTCGAGCAGTACTTC.

A few counts support this clone. This rearrangement joins TRBV13 to TRBJ2-5, with D perhaps TRBD2 (6 bases). This CDR3 comprises 13 residues. The ends were cut back, 4 bases at V and 5 bases at J, with 11 bases in the middle. The V gene's germline CDR1 is PRHDT and CDR2 FYEKMQ (reference sequence). The CDR3 DNA sequence: TGTGCCAGCAGCTCGGGACTGCGCGAGACCCAGTACTTC. It codes for CASSSGLRETQYF.

Regarding this clone: Other DNA variants within this sample encode the same CDR3. The V call is TRBV27, the J call TRBJ2-7, with D unclear. The CDR3 has 13 amino acids. Between the trimmed V and J ends, which lost 3 bases and 1 base, there was a span of 7 bases. Germline V CDR1 and CDR2: MNHEY, SMNVEV (reference sequence). CDR3 amino acids: CASSFQFSYEQYF. CDR3 coding DNA: TGTGCCAGCAGTTTCCAGTTTTCCTACGAGCAGTACTTC.

This chain uses TRBV7-9 with TRBJ1-2; 7 bases align to TRBD1. Germline CDR1 reads SEHNR; CDR2 reads FQNEAQ (reference sequence). Trimming removed 5 bases from V and 2 bases from J; junction bases left unmatched: 11. The CDR3 runs 16 residues. The chain's CDR3 is CASSPSGTVVNYGYTF. Here the CDR3 DNA reads TGTGCCAGCAGCCCTTCCGGGACAGTTGTCAACTATGGCTACACCTTC. Full variable domain (remainder filled in from reference TRBV7-9 and TRBJ1-2): DTGVSQNPRHKITKRGQNVTFRCDPISEHNRLYWYRQTLGQGPEFLTYFQNEAQLEKSRLLSDRFSAERPKGSFSTLEIQRTEQGDSAMYLCASSPSGTVVNYGYTFGSGTRLTVV.

The chain links TRBV6-5 to TRBJ2-7; no clear D gene. With 10 bases removed from V and 4 bases from J, the gap between germline ends came to 17 bases. CDR1 MNHEY and CDR2 SVGAGI come from the germline V gene. There are 13 residues in the CDR3. CDR3 loop: CATRTEFDYEQYF. The CDR3 DNA follows: TGTGCCACCAGAACAGAGTTTGATTACGAGCAGTACTTC.

This chain joins TRBV6-5 and TRBJ2-7; no clear D. This CDR3 has 14 amino acids. Trimming took 4 bases from V and 6 from J, leaving 16 bases between them. CDR1 is MNHEY and CDR2 is SVGAGI in the germline V gene. CDR3 loop: CASSSTVPLGEQYF. The CDR3 coding sequence is TGTGCCAGCAGTTCCACCGTCCCGCTAGGCGAGCAGTACTTC.

This clone was seen more than once but under ten times. The chain carries TRBV6-6 and TRBJ2-7; D uncertain. CDR3 size: 15 residues. Germline CDR1 and CDR2: MNHNY and SVGAGI (reference sequence). The V and J ends lost 0 bases and 0 bases respectively, with 9 bases between them. This chain's CDR3 is CASSYSGQPSYEQYF. CDR3 bases: TGTGCCAGCAGTTACTCTGGGCAGCCCTCCTACGAGCAGTACTTC.

The sample holds a few counts of this clone. This chain links TRBV4-3 with TRBJ1-1; 9 positions agree with TRBD1. Germline-derived CDR1 and CDR2 are LGHNA and YSLEER. This CDR3 is 16 amino acids long. The ends lost 3 bases at V and 4 bases at J; junction bases unmatched: 9. CDR3 nucleotide sequence: TGCGCCAGCAGCCAGGCCGGGACAGGGTTGTTCACTGAAGCTTTCTTT. Protein: CASSQAGTGLFTEAFF.

This chain uses TRBV28 with TRBJ2-2, with 9 positions matching TRBD1. The ends lost 6 bases at V and 3 bases at J; junction bases unmatched: 8. In germline, CDR1 is MDHEN, CDR2 SYDVKM. The CDR3 length is 16 residues. The CDR3 is CASRSDGTGYTGELFF. Written as DNA, the CDR3 is TGTGCCAGCAGAAGTGACGGGACAGGGTACACCGGGGAGCTGTTTTTT.

The V gene is TRBV5-6, the J gene TRBJ2-7; D is perhaps TRBD2 (6 bases). Germline assignment: CDR1 SGHDT and CDR2 YYEEEE. V lost 4 bases and J lost 3, with 14 bases in between. This CDR3 has 14 amino acids. In DNA, the CDR3 is TGTGCCAGCAGCCGGGTCGTGGGGGGCTACGAGCAGTACTTC. It encodes CASSRVVGGYEQYF.

This clone was observed a few times. CDR3 residues: CASSEFLGYTF. The DNA of the CDR3 is TGTGCCAGCAGTGAATTCCTTGGCTACACCTTC. The chain combines TRBV25-1 with TRBJ1-2, with D uncertain. This CDR3 region has 11 residues. V gave up 1 base and J gave up 7 bases, with 4 bases separating them. CDR1 and CDR2 from the germline V gene are MGHDK and SYGVNS.

The rearrangement uses TRBV7-2 and TRBJ1-5, with 10 nucleotides matching TRBD1. Germline V gives CDR1 SGHTA, CDR2 FQGNSA. V gave up 5 bases and J gave up 0 bases; unmatched junction bases: 4. This CDR3 has 16 amino acids. Written as DNA, the CDR3 is TGTGCCAGCAGCAACCGGGACAGGGGTAGCAATCAGCCCCAGCATTTT. Translated, it gives CASSNRDRGSNQPQHF. Supplemented by reference TRBV7-2 and TRBJ1-5, the full variable domain reads GAGVSQSPSNKVTEKGKDVELRCDPISGHTALYWYRQSLGQGLEFLIYFQGNSAPDKSGLPSDRFSAERTGGSVSTLTIQRTQQEDSAVYLCASSNRDRGSNQPQHFGDGTRLSIL.

The J gene is TRBJ2-4, the V gene TRBV30, with D possibly matching TRBD2 (5 bases). Trimming left V 0 bases short and J 1 base short, with 7 bases between. The CDR3 length is 14 residues. Germline assignment: CDR1 GTSNPN and CDR2 SVGIG (reference sequence). The CDR3 spells CAWSVPGAKNIQYF. DNA for the CDR3: TGTGCCTGGAGTGTACCGGGGGCCAAAAACATTCAGTACTTC.

This clone was counted between two and nine times. The J gene is TRBJ2-7, the V gene TRBV2, with TRBD1 matching 9 bases. The CDR3 spans 14 residues. V lost 10 bases to trimming and J lost 0 bases; unmatched junction nucleotides: 7. CDR1 is SNHLY, CDR2 FYNNEI, per germline. CDR3 nucleotides: TGTGCCAATTCCCGGGACAGGGCCTCCTACGAGCAGTACTTC. Translated: CANSRDRASYEQYF.

The V call is TRBV28, the J call TRBJ1-2; 9 nucleotides agree with TRBD1. CDR1 is MDHEN and CDR2 is SYDVKM in the germline V gene. V lost 6 bases, J lost 2 bases, and 4 bases stayed unmatched. There are 14 residues in the CDR3. DNA of the CDR3: TGTGCCAGCAGGGGGACAGGGAGAAACTATGGCTACACCTTC. Translated: CASRGTGRNYGYTF.

A note on this clone: Other nucleotide sequences in the sample specify the same CDR3. The chain combines TRBV30 with TRBJ1-5, with 9 bases matching TRBD1. This CDR3 comprises 14 residues. The J segment lost 8 bases and the V segment lost 0 bases, leaving 5 bases of the junction unmatched. From germline, CDR1 is GTSNPN and CDR2 SVGIG (reference sequence). The CDR3 DNA sequence: TGTGCCTGGAGTGTACAGGGGGCTTCGGAGCCCCAGCATTTT. Translating gives CAWSVQGASEPQHF.